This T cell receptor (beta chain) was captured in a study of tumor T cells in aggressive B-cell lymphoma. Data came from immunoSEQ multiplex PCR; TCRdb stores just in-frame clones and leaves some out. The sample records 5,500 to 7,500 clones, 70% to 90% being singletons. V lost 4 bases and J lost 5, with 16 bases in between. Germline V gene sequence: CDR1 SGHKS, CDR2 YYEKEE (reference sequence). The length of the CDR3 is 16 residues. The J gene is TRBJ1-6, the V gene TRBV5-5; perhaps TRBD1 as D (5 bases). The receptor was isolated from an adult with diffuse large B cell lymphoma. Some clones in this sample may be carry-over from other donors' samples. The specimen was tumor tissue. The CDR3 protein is CASSPPTVLHNSPLHF. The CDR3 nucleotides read TGTGCCAGCAGCCCCCCGACAGTTCTACATAATTCACCCCTCCACTTT.